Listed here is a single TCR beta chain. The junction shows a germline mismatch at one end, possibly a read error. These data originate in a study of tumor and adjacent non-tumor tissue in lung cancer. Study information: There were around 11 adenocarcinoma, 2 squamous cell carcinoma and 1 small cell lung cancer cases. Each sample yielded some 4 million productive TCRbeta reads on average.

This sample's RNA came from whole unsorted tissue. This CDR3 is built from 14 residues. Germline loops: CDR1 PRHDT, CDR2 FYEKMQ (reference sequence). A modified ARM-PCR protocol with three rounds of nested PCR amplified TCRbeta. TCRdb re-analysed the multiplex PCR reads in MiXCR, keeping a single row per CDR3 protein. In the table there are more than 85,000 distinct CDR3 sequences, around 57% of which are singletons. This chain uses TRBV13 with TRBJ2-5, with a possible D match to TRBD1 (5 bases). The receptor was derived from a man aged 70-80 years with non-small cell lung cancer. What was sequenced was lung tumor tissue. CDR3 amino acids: CASNVLRGQETQYF. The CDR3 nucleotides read TGTGCCAGCAACGTCTTAAGGGGCCAAGAGACCCAGTACTTT.